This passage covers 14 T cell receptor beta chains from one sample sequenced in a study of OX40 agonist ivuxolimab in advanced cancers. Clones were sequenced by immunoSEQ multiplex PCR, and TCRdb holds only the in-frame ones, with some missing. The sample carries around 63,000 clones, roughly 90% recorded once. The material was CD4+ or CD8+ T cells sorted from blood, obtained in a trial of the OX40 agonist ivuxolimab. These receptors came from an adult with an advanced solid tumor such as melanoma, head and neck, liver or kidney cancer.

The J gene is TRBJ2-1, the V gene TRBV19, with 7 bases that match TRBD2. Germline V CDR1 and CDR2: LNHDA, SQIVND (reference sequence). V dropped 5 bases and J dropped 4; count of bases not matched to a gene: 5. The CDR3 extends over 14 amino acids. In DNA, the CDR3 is TGTGCCAGTAGTCTGCCTAGCGGATACAATGAGCAGTTCTTC. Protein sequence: CASSLPSGYNEQFF.

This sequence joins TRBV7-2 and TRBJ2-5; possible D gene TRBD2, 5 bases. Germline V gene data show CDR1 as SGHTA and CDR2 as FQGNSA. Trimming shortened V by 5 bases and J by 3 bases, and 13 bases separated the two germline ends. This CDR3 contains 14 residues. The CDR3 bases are TGTGCCAGCAGCCGCACGACGGGGAAAGAGACCCAGTACTTC. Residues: CASSRTTGKETQYF.

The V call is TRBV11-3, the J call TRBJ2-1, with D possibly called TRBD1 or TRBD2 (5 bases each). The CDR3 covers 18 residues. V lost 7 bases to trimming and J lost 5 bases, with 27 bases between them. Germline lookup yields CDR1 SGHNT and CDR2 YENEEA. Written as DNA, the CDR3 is TGTGCCAGCACCAATACATGGGACCCACGCTCGGTGAACAATGAGCAGTTCTTC. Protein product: CASTNTWDPRSVNNEQFF.

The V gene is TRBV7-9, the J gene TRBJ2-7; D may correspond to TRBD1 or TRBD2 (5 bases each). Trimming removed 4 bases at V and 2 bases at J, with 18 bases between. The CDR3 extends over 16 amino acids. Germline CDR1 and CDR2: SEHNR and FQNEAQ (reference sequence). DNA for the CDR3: TGTGCCAGCAGCTACGCGGGTAACAGGCCGGCCTACGAGCAGTACTTC. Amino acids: CASSYAGNRPAYEQYF.

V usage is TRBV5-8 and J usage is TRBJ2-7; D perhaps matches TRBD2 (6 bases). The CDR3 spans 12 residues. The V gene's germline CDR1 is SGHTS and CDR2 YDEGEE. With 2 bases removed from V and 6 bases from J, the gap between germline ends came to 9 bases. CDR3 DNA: TGTGCCAGCAGCTTCGGCGGGACCGAGCAGTACTTC. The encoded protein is CASSFGGTEQYF.

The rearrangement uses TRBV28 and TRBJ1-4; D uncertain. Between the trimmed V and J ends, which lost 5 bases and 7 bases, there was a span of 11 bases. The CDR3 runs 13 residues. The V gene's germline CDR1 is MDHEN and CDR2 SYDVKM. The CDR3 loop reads CASSTRNSEKLFF. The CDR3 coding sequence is TGTGCCAGCAGTACCAGGAACAGTGAAAAACTGTTTTTT.

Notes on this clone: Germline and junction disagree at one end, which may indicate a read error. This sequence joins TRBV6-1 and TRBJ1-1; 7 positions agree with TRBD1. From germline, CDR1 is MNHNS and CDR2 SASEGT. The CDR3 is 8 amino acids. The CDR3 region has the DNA TGTGCCAGCGGGACAGCCCTCTTT. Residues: CASGTALF.

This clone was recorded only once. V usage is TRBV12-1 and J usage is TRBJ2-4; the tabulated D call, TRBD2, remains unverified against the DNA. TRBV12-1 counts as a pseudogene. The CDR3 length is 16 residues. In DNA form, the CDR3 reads TGTGCCAGCAGCTTAGGCGGGAGACGGGCCAAAAACATTCAGTACTTC. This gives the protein CASSLGGRRAKNIQYF.

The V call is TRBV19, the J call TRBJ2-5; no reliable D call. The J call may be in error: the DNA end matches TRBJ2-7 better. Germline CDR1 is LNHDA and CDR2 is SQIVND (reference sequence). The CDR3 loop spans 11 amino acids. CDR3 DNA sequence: TGTGCCAGTAGTATGGGCTACGAGCAGTACTTC. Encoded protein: CASSMGYEQYF.

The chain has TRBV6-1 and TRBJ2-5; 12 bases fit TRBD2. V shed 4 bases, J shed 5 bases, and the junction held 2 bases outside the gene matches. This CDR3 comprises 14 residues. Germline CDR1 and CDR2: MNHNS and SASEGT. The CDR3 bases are TGTGCCAGCAGTGCGGGGACTAGCGGGGAGACCCAGTACTTC. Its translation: CASSAGTSGETQYF.

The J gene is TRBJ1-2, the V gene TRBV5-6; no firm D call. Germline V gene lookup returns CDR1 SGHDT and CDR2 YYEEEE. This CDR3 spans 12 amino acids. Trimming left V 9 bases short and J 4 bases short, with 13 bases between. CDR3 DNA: TGTGCCACCGGACCGTTCCCCTATGGCTACACCTTC. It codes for CATGPFPYGYTF.

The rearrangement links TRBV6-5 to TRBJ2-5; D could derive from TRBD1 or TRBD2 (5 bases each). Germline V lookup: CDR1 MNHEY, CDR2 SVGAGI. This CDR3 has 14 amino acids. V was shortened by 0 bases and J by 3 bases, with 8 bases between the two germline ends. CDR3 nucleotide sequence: TGTGCCAGCAGTTACTCCGGGACCAAAGAGACCCAGTACTTC. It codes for CASSYSGTKETQYF.

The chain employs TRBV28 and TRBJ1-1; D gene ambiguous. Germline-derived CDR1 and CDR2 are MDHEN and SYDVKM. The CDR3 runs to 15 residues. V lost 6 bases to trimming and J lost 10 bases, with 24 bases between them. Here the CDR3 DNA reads TGTGCCAGCAGCACCGAACCTGTCCCCCAGCGGCGAGCTTTCTTT. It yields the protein CASSTEPVPQRRAFF. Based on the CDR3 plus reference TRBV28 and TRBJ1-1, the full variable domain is DVKVTQSSRYLVKRTGEKVFLECVQDMDHENMFWYRQDPGLGLRLIYFSYDVKMKEKGDIPEGYSVSREKKERFSLILESASTNQTSMYLCASSTEPVPQRRAFFGQGTRLTVV.

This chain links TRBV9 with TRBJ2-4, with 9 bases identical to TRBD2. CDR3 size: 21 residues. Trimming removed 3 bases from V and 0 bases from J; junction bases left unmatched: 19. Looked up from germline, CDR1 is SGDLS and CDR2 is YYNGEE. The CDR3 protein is CASSADLRGLADGLAKNIQYF. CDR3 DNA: TGTGCCAGCAGCGCCGATTTGAGGGGACTAGCTGACGGCCTAGCCAAAAACATTCAGTACTTC.